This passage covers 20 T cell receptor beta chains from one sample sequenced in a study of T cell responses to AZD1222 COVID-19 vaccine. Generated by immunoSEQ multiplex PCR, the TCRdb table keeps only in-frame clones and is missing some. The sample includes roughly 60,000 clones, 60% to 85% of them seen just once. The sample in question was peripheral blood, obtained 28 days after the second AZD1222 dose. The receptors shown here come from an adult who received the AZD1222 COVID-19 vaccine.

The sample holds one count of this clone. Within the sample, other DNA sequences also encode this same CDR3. CDR3 region: CASSYSRGAYEQYF. DNA for the CDR3: TGTGCCAGCAGTTACTCGCGGGGGGCCTACGAGCAGTACTTC. The genes are TRBV6-5 and TRBJ2-7; 8 positions match TRBD2. Germline trimming cut 0 bases from V and 2 bases from J; bases unmatched to any gene: 0. The CDR3 covers 14 residues. Germline assignment: CDR1 MNHEY and CDR2 SVGAGI.

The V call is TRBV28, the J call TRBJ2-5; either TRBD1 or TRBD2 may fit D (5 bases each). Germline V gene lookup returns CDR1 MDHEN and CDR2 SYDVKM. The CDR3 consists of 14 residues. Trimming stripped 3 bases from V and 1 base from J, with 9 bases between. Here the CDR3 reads CASSFLGTQETQYF. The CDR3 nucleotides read TGTGCCAGCAGTTTCCTCGGGACCCAAGAGACCCAGTACTTC.

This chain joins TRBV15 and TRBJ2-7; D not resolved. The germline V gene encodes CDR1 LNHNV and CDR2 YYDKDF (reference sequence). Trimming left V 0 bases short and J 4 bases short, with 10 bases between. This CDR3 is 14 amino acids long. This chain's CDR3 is CATSRDKASYEQYF. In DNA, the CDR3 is TGTGCCACCAGCAGAGATAAGGCTAGTTACGAGCAGTACTTC.

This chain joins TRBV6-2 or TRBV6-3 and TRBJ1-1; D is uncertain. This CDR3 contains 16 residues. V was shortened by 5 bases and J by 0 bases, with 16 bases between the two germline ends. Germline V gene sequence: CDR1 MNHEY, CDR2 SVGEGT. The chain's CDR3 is CASSTPSGGLNTEAFF. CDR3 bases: TGTGCCAGCAGTACCCCCTCCGGAGGCTTGAACACTGAAGCTTTCTTT.

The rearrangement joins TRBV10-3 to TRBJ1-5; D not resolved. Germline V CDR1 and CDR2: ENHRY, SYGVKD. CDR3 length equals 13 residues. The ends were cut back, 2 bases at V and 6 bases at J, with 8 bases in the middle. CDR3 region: CAISEGDAQPQHF. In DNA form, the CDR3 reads TGTGCCATCAGTGAGGGGGATGCTCAGCCCCAGCATTTT.

CDR3 DNA: TGTGCCAGCAGTCCCGTGGGGGCCGGTGGCTACACCTTC. Protein product: CASSPVGAGGYTF. This chain links TRBV6-2 or TRBV6-3 with TRBJ1-2; D may be TRBD1 (6 bases). Germline V lookup: CDR1 MNHEY, CDR2 SVGEGT. The CDR3 contains 13 residues. V shed 5 bases and J shed 7 bases, with 14 bases lying between them.

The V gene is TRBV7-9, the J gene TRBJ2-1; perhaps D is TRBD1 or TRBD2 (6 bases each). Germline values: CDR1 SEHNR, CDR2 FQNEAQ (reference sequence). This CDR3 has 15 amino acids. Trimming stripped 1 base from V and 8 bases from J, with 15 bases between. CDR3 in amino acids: CASSLVGGSSDEQFF. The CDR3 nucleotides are TGTGCCAGCAGCTTAGTAGGGGGGTCCAGCGATGAGCAGTTCTTC. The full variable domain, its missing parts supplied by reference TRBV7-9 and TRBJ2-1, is DTGVSQNPRHKITKRGQNVTFRCDPISEHNRLYWYRQTLGQGPEFLTYFQNEAQLEKSRLLSDRFSAERPKGSFSTLEIQRTEQGDSAMYLCASSLVGGSSDEQFFGPGTRLTVL.

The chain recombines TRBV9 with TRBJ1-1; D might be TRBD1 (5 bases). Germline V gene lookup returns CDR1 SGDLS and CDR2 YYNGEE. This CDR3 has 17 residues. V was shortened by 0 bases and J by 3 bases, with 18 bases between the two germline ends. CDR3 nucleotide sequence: TGTGCCAGCAGCGTAGGCCCCGGCGGGGGGATCCACACTGAAGCTTTCTTT. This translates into CASSVGPGGGIHTEAFF.

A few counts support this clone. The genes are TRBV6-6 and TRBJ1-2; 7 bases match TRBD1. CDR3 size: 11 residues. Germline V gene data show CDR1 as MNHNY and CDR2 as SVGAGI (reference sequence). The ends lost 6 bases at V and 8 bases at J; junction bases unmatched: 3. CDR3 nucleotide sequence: TGTGCCAGCAGCGACAGGGTCGGCTACACCTTC. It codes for CASSDRVGYTF.

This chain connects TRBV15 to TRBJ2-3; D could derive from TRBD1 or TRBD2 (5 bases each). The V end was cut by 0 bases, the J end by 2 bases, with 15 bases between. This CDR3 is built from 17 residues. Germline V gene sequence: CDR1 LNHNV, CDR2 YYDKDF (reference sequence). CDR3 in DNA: TGTGCCACCAGCAGAGATTTAGAAAGGGGACCCACAGATACGCAGTATTTT. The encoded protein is CATSRDLERGPTDTQYF.

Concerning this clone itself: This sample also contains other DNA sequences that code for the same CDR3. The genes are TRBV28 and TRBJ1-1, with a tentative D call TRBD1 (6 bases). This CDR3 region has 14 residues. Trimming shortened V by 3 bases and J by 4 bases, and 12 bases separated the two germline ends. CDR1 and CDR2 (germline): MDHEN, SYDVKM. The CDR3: CASSFPGGVTEAFF. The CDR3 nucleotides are TGTGCCAGCAGTTTTCCGGGGGGCGTCACTGAAGCTTTCTTT.

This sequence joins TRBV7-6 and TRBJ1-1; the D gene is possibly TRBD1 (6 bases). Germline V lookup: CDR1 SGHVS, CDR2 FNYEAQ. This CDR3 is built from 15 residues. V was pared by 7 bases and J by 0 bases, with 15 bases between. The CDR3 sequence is CASTKPDRLNTEAFF. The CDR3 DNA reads TGTGCCAGCACCAAGCCCGACAGGCTGAACACTGAAGCTTTCTTT.

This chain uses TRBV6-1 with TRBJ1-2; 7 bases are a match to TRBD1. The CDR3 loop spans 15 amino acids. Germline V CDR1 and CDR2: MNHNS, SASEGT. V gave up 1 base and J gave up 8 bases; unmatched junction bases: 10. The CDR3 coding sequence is TGTGCCAGCAGTGAAGTTCCTATAACAGGGGACGGCTACACCTTC. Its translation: CASSEVPITGDGYTF.

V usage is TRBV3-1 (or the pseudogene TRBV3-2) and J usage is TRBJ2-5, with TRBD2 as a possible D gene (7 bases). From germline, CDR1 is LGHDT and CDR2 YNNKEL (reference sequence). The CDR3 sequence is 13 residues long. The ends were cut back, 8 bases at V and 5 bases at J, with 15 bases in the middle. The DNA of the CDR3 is TGTGCCAGCTGGGGGGGGCCCGGGGAGACCCAGTACTTC. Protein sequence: CASWGGPGETQYF.

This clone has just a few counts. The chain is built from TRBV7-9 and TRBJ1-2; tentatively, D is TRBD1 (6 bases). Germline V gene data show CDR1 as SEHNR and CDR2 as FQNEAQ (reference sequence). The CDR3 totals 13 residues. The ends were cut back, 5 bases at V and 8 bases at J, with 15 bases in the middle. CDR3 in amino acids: CASSNAGAKGYTF. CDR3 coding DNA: TGTGCCAGCAGCAACGCAGGGGCGAAGGGCTACACCTTC.

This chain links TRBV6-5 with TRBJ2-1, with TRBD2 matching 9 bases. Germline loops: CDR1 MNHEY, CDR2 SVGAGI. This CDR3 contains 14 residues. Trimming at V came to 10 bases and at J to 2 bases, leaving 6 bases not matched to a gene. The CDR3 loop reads CATASGGTYNEQFF. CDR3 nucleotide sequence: TGTGCCACCGCAAGCGGGGGGACCTACAATGAGCAGTTCTTC.

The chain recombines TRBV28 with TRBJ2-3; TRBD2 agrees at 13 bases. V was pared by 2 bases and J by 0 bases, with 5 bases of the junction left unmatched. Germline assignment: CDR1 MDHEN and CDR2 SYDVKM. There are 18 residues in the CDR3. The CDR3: CASSLGAGLAGSTDTQYF. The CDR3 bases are TGTGCCAGCAGTTTAGGGGCGGGACTAGCGGGGAGCACAGATACGCAGTATTTT.

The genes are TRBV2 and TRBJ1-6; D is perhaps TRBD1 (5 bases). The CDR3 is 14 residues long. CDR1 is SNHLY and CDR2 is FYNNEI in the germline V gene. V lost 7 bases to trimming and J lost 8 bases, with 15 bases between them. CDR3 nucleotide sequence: TGTGCCAGCACAGAGGAGGCAGGGTATTCACCCCTCCACTTT. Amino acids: CASTEEAGYSPLHF.

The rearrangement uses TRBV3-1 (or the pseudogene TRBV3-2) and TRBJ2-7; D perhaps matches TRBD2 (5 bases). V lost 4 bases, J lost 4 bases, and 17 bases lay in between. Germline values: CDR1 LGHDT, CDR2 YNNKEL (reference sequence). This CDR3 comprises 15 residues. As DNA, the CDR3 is TGTGCCAGCAGCCCGGCTAGCCGTGAGGGTTACGAGCAGTACTTC. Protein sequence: CASSPASREGYEQYF.

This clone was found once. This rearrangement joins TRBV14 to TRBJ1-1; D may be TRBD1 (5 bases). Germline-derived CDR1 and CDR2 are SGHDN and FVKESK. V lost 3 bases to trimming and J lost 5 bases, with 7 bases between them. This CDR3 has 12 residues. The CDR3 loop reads CASSHGGTEAFF. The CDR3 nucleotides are TGTGCCAGCAGCCACGGGGGGACTGAAGCTTTCTTT.